Below are 11 T cell receptor beta chains sequenced from a single sample in a study of T cell responses to AZD1222 COVID-19 vaccine. Using immunoSEQ multiplex PCR, the repertoire was profiled, and TCRdb retains in-frame clones only, with some absent. The data show some 100,000 clones, approximately 87% seen once. Material: peripheral blood, obtained on day 0 of AZD1222 vaccination. The receptor source for this set is an adult in good health.

About this clone itself: Other DNA sequences in this sample translate to the same CDR3. CDR3 region: CASSPRAETNYGYTF. CDR3 coding DNA: TGTGCCAGCTCACCACGGGCGGAAACTAACTATGGCTACACCTTC. The chain links TRBV18 to TRBJ1-2, with D hard to call. Germline V gene data show CDR1 as KGHSH and CDR2 as LQKENI. This CDR3 region has 15 residues. The V end was cut by 1 base, the J end by 0 bases, with 9 bases between.

This chain connects TRBV12-3 or TRBV12-4 to TRBJ2-3; D uncertain. The CDR3 totals 12 residues. Trimming removed 3 bases at V and 0 bases at J, with 1 base between. This CDR3 is CASSLSTDTQYF. The CDR3 nucleotides are TGTGCCAGCAGTTTGAGCACAGATACGCAGTATTTT.

This clone was detected once. The V and J genes are TRBV28 and TRBJ1-4; no reliable D call. Germline loops: CDR1 MDHEN, CDR2 SYDVKM. This CDR3 contains 13 residues. Trimming pared 7 bases from V and 4 bases from J, leaving 10 bases between. CDR3 region: CASMRRINEKLFF. In DNA, the CDR3 is TGTGCCAGCATGAGGAGGATTAATGAAAAACTGTTTTTT.

The chain couples TRBV7-8 to TRBJ1-2; D remains ambiguous. CDR1 is SGHVS, CDR2 FQNEAQ, per germline. This CDR3 spans 16 amino acids. V lost 4 bases, J lost 1 base, and 16 bases lay in between. The CDR3 coding sequence is TGTGCCAGCAGCTCCCTTAATAGGGCTGTTAACTATGGCTACACCTTC. It specifies CASSSLNRAVNYGYTF.

The V and J genes are TRBV9 and TRBJ1-1; 7 bases line up with TRBD1. Per the germline V gene, CDR1 is SGDLS and CDR2 is YYNGEE. The CDR3 is 14 residues long. The J segment lost 4 bases and the V segment lost 0 bases, leaving 3 bases of the junction unmatched. CDR3 nucleotides: TGTGCCAGCAGCGTAGTGGGACAGATCACTGAAGCTTTCTTT. Translating it yields CASSVVGQITEAFF.

The gene calls are TRBV18 and TRBJ2-3; D uncertain. Germline-derived CDR1 and CDR2 are KGHSH and LQKENI. The V and J ends lost 3 bases and 1 base respectively, with 5 bases between them. CDR3 size: 13 residues. The CDR3 DNA follows: TGTGCCAGCTCACCCGTGCGCACAGATACGCAGTATTTT. This sequence encodes CASSPVRTDTQYF. The full variable domain, in which reference TRBV18 and TRBJ2-3 provide the parts outside the CDR3, is NAGVMQNPRHLVRRRGQEARLRCSPMKGHSHVYWYRQLPEEGLKFMVYLQKENIIDESGMPKERFSAEFPKEGPSILRIQQVVRGDSAAYFCASSPVRTDTQYFGPGTRLTVL.

This chain joins TRBV18 and TRBJ2-7; D unresolved. Germline CDR1 and CDR2: KGHSH and LQKENI. Trimming took 3 bases from V and 1 from J, leaving 13 bases between them. The CDR3 has 15 residues. The CDR3 DNA reads TGTGCCAGCTCACCCTCTGGCGGTGAATCCTACGAGCAGTACTTC. Translating gives CASSPSGGESYEQYF.

The chain carries TRBV9 and TRBJ2-2; D ambiguous. The CDR3 is 15 residues long. Between the trimmed V and J ends, which lost 0 bases and 4 bases, there was a span of 10 bases. Germline assignment: CDR1 SGDLS and CDR2 YYNGEE. The CDR3 DNA reads TGTGCCAGCAGCGTAGAATCATGGGCCACCGGGGAGCTGTTTTTT. This sequence encodes CASSVESWATGELFF.

The chain combines TRBV18 with TRBJ1-2; no clear D. V gave up 3 bases and J gave up 0 bases, with 11 bases separating them. CDR3 length: 15 amino acids. Germline CDR1 KGHSH, CDR2 LQKENI. CDR3 protein: CASSPEVHSNYGYTF. CDR3 nucleotides: TGTGCCAGCTCACCTGAGGTACACTCTAACTATGGCTACACCTTC.

This chain joins TRBV6-5 and TRBJ1-6; 8 bases map to TRBD1. J lost 5 bases, V lost 6 bases, and 6 bases had no gene match. CDR3 size: 15 residues. CDR1 is MNHEY, CDR2 SVGAGI, per germline. CDR3 protein: CASSARTGNNSPLHF. The CDR3, as DNA: TGTGCCAGCAGCGCCAGGACAGGGAATAATTCACCCCTCCACTTT.

The chain uses TRBV19 and TRBJ1-6, with TRBD1 matching 12 bases. Germline V CDR1 and CDR2: LNHDA, SQIVND (reference sequence). J was trimmed by 9 bases and V by 4 bases; bases with no gene match: 4. This CDR3 region has 15 residues. The CDR3 DNA follows: TGTGCCAGTAGTACGTCGGGACAGGGGGCTTCACCCCTCCACTTT. Amino acids: CASSTSGQGASPLHF.